This is a list of T cell receptor beta chains from one sample in a study of cytomegalovirus exposure and HLA in healthy donors. Measured with immunoSEQ multiplex PCR; TCRdb has only the in-frame clones, and not every one. The sample consists of 89,000 or so clones, less than 85% of them appearing once. Sequencing was carried out using PBMCs. The receptors originated from a man in his sixties in good health and CMV-seronegative. CDR3s include the opening cysteine and the closing phenylalanine or tryptophan. Fields, in order: J gene, D gene, clone size, V gene, CDR3 DNA, CDR3 protein. The D gene is left open where the match is weak. For some rows the clone size is stated as once, few or many, or as a class when expanded; others skip it.

TRBJ1-5 TRBD1 - TRBV7-4 TGTGCCAGCAGCTTAGGGGGGACAGGGGGTTATAGCAATCAGCCCCAGCATTTT CASSLGGTGGYSNQPQHF
TRBJ1-1 - - TRBV27 TGTGCCAGCCATAGGGGCACTGAAGCTTTCTTT CASHRGTEAFF
TRBJ1-1 - - TRBV19 TGTGCCAGTAGGGGCAGGGATTTAGAAAACACTGAAGCTTTCTTT CASRGRDLENTEAFF
TRBJ2-7 - - TRBV19 TGTGCCAGTAGTAGGCGGCAGTCAGTTTACGAGCAGTACTTC CASSRRQSVYEQYF
TRBJ2-6 TRBD1 - TRBV19 TGTGCCAGTAAGACCGCCCGGGACAGGGGTCGTAGGGCCAACGTCCTGACTTTC CASKTARDRGRRANVLTF
TRBJ1-6 - - TRBV7-9 TGTGCCAGCAGCTCCGTAGGGACTTATAATTCACCCCTCCACTTT CASSSVGTYNSPLHF
TRBJ1-1 - once TRBV4-2 TGTGCCAGCAGCCAAGATGGGGGCTACAGGGTTGCGGAAGCTTTCTTT CASSQDGGYRVAEAFF
TRBJ1-5 - - TRBV19 TGTGCCAGTAGTATATTACAGGAGCCCCAGCATTTT CASSILQEPQHF
TRBJ2-5 - - TRBV19 TGTGCCAGTAGCATAGCTGGAGGAATGGAGACCCAGTACTTC CASSIAGGMETQYF
TRBJ1-1 - few TRBV29-1 TGCAGCGTTGTGGGGGAGGGGGCTGAAGCTTTCTTT CSVVGEGAEAFF
TRBJ1-1 - - TRBV12-5 TGTGCTAGTGTCCTGGGGATGGGGCCGTCCTTT CASVLGMGPSF
TRBJ2-1 - once TRBV12-5 TGTGCTAGTGGTTTGCTCGACGGGAGCCGAAGCTCCTACAATGAGCAGTTCTTC CASGLLDGSRSSYNEQFF
TRBJ2-5 TRBD2 once TRBV30 TGTGCCTGGAGAGGGGGGAGCGGGGGGCAAGAGACCCAGTACTTC CAWRGGSGGQETQYF
TRBJ2-5 TRBD2 few TRBV15 TGTGCCACCAGCTGGACTAGCGGAGAGACCCAGTACTTC CATSWTSGETQYF
TRBJ2-7 - - TRBV5-4 TGTGCCAGCAGCCCCCGCCTAGACCTATTCTCCTACGAGCAGTACTTC CASSPRLDLFSYEQYF
TRBJ2-3 - - TRBV11-3 TGTGCCAGCAGCGCACGACAGAGCACAGATACGCAGTATTTT CASSARQSTDTQYF
TRBJ1-1 TRBD1 - TRBV27 TGTGCCAGCAGTCAACAGGGGGGAAACACTGAAGCTTTCTTT CASSQQGGNTEAFF
TRBJ1-4 TRBD1 - TRBV30 TGTGCCTGGAGTAGGGGGACAGGAGGGGGTGAAAAACTGTTTTTT CAWSRGTGGGEKLFF
TRBJ1-2 TRBD1 - TRBV30 TGTGCCTGGAGTAACAGGGGGGACTATGGCTACACCTTC CAWSNRGDYGYTF
TRBJ1-2 TRBD1 - TRBV5-4 TGTGCCAGCAGCCTGACAGGGCCGGGAGGCTACACCTTC CASSLTGPGGYTF
TRBJ2-3 - - TRBV6-6 TGTGCCAGCATCTACAGGGGGGGGGATACGCAGTATTTT CASIYRGGDTQYF
TRBJ1-2 TRBD1 - TRBV5-1 TGCGCCAGCAGCTCGAGACAGACAGGGGGCCACCATGGCTACACCTTC CASSSRQTGGHHGYTF
TRBJ2-3 - - TRBV9 TGTGCCAGCGGGGCGGGGTCTAGCACAGATACGCAGTATTTT CASGAGSSTDTQYF
TRBJ1-6 TRBD1 - TRBV19 TGTGCCAGTAGTGGGACAGTGGGATCACCCCTCCACTTT CASSGTVGSPLHF
TRBJ2-1 - - TRBV11-2 TGTGCCAGCAGCTTGAACAGTAACAATGAGCAGTTCTTC CASSLNSNNEQFF
TRBJ2-1 - few TRBV6-1 TGTGCCAGCAGTGAAGCTTTGGAGCCCAATGAGCAGTTCTTC CASSEALEPNEQFF
TRBJ2-7 TRBD2 - TRBV19 TGTGCCAGTAGTGATACCGGGACTAGCGGGGAAGAGCAGTACTTC CASSDTGTSGEEQYF
TRBJ1-1 - few TRBV27 TGTGCCAGCAGGCCTGGGGGCAACACTGAAGCTTTCTTT CASRPGGNTEAFF
TRBJ1-2 - few TRBV6-1 TGTGCCAGCACCGGAGGACAGAGCCATGGCTACACCTTC CASTGGQSHGYTF
TRBJ2-7 TRBD1 - TRBV19 TGTGCCAGCCTAGGACAGGGGAGGGGCGAGCAGTACTTC CASLGQGRGEQYF
TRBJ1-5 - - TRBV6-5 TGTGCCAGCAGGGTACAGTATCATCAGCCCCAGCATTTT CASRVQYHQPQHF
TRBJ1-2 - - TRBV7-2 TGTGCCAGCAGCTTATTTTTCCAGGACTATGGCTACACCTTC CASSLFFQDYGYTF
TRBJ2-2 - - TRBV7-9 TGTTCCAGCAGACCCCCCGGGGGAAAGGGCACCGGGGAGCTGTTTTTT CSSRPPGGKGTGELFF
TRBJ1-5 - many TRBV4-2 TGTGCCAGCAGCCAAGGGACAGACAATCAGCCCCAGCATTTT CASSQGTDNQPQHF
TRBJ2-2 TRBD1 few TRBV5-6 TGTGCCAGCAGCTTTCCGGGACAGGCTGACACCGGGGAGCTGTTTTTT CASSFPGQADTGELFF
TRBJ2-1 TRBD1 - TRBV13 TGTGCCAGCAGCTCCGGACAGGGGAGGAATGAGCAGTTCTTC CASSSGQGRNEQFF
TRBJ2-2 TRBD2 many TRBV19 TGTGCCAGTAAACTAGCGGGAAACACCGGGGAGCTGTTTTTT CASKLAGNTGELFF
TRBJ2-2 - - TRBV7-7 TGTGCTAGCAGCTCCGGGTCCAAAAAGAACACCGGGGAGCTGTTTTTT CASSSGSKKNTGELFF
TRBJ2-7 - - TRBV6-1 TGTGCCAGCAGTGAGGTCGGGTCGGGGAGCTCCTACGAGCAGTACTTC CASSEVGSGSSYEQYF
TRBJ2-2 - - TRBV7-6 TGTGCCAGCAACCCTATTCTCGGGGAGCTGTTTTTT CASNPILGELFF
TRBJ2-2 - - TRBV5-1 TGCGCCAGCAGCCTTCGGACAGACACGAACACCGGGGAGCTGTTTTTT CASSLRTDTNTGELFF
TRBJ2-1 TRBD2 - TRBV7-7 TGTGCCAGCAGCGGGGGGGGGAGCTCCTACAATGAGCAGTTCTTC CASSGGGSSYNEQFF
TRBJ1-2 TRBD1 - TRBV10-3 TGTGCCATCAGTCCTCGGACAGGACCCCCTGGCTACACCTTC CAISPRTGPPGYTF
TRBJ2-4 - - TRBV2 TGTGCCAGCAGTGATAAGGAGGGAGGAAACATTCAGTACTTC CASSDKEGGNIQYF
TRBJ2-1 TRBD2 - TRBV2 TGTGCCAGCAGTGAATTAGCGGGGGAGGGGAATGAGCAGTTCTTC CASSELAGEGNEQFF
TRBJ2-7 - - TRBV4-2 TGTGCCAGCAGCCATCTCGAGACATTAACCTACGAGCAGTACTTC CASSHLETLTYEQYF
TRBJ1-1 - - TRBV7-9 TGTGCCAGCAGCGCCGGGGGGGGGAGGATTGTCGTTGAAGCTTTCTTT CASSAGGGRIVVEAFF
TRBJ2-6 TRBD1 - TRBV2 TGTGCCAGCAGTGAAGGACAGGGGGCCCCCCCCAACGTCCTGACTTTC CASSEGQGAPPNVLTF
TRBJ2-7 TRBD2 few TRBV6-6 TGTGCCAGCAGCCTGACTAGCGGGGGGTCCTACGAGCAGTACTTC CASSLTSGGSYEQYF
TRBJ2-1 - - TRBV9 TGTGCCAGCAGCATCGACCAGCCGGGATACAATGAGCAGTTCTTC CASSIDQPGYNEQFF
TRBJ2-3 - - TRBV5-4 TGTGCCAGCAGCGCCGCGGATACGCAGTATTTT CASSAADTQYF
TRBJ2-5 TRBD1 - TRBV6-1 TGTGCCAGCAGCAGACAGGGGGCTGAGACCCAGTACTTC CASSRQGAETQYF
TRBJ2-7 - - TRBV5-1 TGCGCCAGCAGCTTCACGGTTTCCTACGAGCAGTACTTC CASSFTVSYEQYF
TRBJ1-6 TRBD1 - TRBV27 TGTGCCAGCAGTCCCTTCACAGGGGATAATTCACCCCTCCACTTT CASSPFTGDNSPLHF
TRBJ1-3 - once TRBV4-1 TGCGCCAGCAGCCAAGGGGAGGGGACTGGAAACACCATATATTTT CASSQGEGTGNTIYF